One sample yielded the 16 T cell receptor beta chains listed below, sequenced in a study of blood T cell repertoires in COVID-19. Data came from immunoSEQ multiplex PCR; TCRdb stores just in-frame clones and leaves some out. The sample yields about 170,000 clones, about 86% seen once. Sequencing input: peripheral blood. These receptors were obtained from a woman aged 80 or older in a cohort sampled during active or convalescent COVID-19.

The rearrangement links TRBV9 to TRBJ1-1, with 12 nucleotides matching TRBD1. V lost 3 bases, J lost 4 bases, and 10 bases stayed unmatched. The CDR3 sequence is 17 residues long. Germline V gene lookup returns CDR1 SGDLS and CDR2 YYNGEE. The DNA for the CDR3 is TGTGCCAGCAGCGCCGGGACAGGGGGCGAATTATCCACTGAAGCTTTCTTT. The encoded protein is CASSAGTGGELSTEAFF.

There are a few counts of this clone. The chain links TRBV12-3 or TRBV12-4 to TRBJ2-4; D gene uncertain. V dropped 5 bases and J dropped 6 bases, with 8 bases sitting between them. This CDR3 is 12 amino acids long. CDR3 in DNA: TGTGCCAGCAGTCGGGTAGCAAACATTCAGTACTTC. Protein product: CASSRVANIQYF.

V gene TRBV12-3 or TRBV12-4 combines with J gene TRBJ2-7; D may be TRBD1 (6 bases). V was cut by 6 bases and J by 0 bases, with 9 bases left in between. CDR3 size: 13 residues. The CDR3 is CASSNRVSYEQYF. CDR3 DNA sequence: TGTGCCAGCAGCAACAGGGTCTCCTACGAGCAGTACTTC.

The chain uses TRBV3-1 (or the pseudogene TRBV3-2) and TRBJ2-1; TRBD2 aligns across 8 bases. This CDR3 is built from 15 residues. Germline-derived CDR1 and CDR2 are LGHDT and YNNKEL (reference sequence). V lost 1 base to trimming and J lost 9 bases; unmatched junction nucleotides: 8. CDR3 sequence: CASSQGGGRSGEQFF. In DNA, the CDR3 is TGTGCCAGCAGCCAAGGCGGGGGGCGGTCTGGTGAGCAGTTCTTC.

This chain links TRBV4-2 with TRBJ2-2; 8 bases are shared with TRBD1. CDR1 and CDR2 from the germline V gene are LGHNA and YNFKEQ. V trimming: 3 bases; J trimming: 2 bases; junction bases outside the gene matches: 11. The CDR3 loop spans 18 amino acids. The CDR3 loop is CASSHPGTGLINTGELFF. The CDR3 bases are TGTGCCAGCAGCCATCCTGGGACAGGACTCATCAACACCGGGGAGCTGTTTTTT.

The CDR3 is CASSRGTGYNSPLHF. CDR3 sequence (DNA): TGTGCCAGCAGCCGCGGGACAGGTTATAATTCACCCCTCCACTTT. The V and J genes are TRBV21-1 and TRBJ1-6; TRBD1, the D gene given by the table, was not confirmed from the DNA. TRBV21-1 is a pseudogene locus. The CDR3 extends over 15 amino acids.

V is TRBV28 and J is TRBJ2-1, with 9 bases identical to TRBD1. Germline CDR1 is MDHEN and CDR2 is SYDVKM. This CDR3 contains 16 residues. V shed 5 bases and J 3 bases; nucleotides not matched to a gene: 8. The CDR3 loop reads CASSPGVGQGYNEQFF. DNA for the CDR3: TGTGCCAGCAGTCCGGGCGTGGGACAGGGCTACAATGAGCAGTTCTTC.

The rearrangement links TRBV24-1 to TRBJ2-5, with D possibly matching TRBD1 (6 bases). The CDR3 is 13 residues long. Germline V lookup: CDR1 KGHDR, CDR2 SFDVKD. Trimming removed 6 bases from V and 5 bases from J, with 12 bases in between. The chain's CDR3 is CATSTGREETQYF. In DNA form, the CDR3 reads TGTGCCACCAGTACAGGGCGCGAGGAGACCCAGTACTTC.

The CDR3, as DNA: TGTGCCATCAGTAGTGTGGGGACAGGCCCTGGCTACACCTTC. Translation gives CAISSVGTGPGYTF. J is TRBJ1-2 and V is TRBV10-3, with TRBD1 identical over 8 bases. V dropped 5 bases and J dropped 7; count of bases not matched to a gene: 9. The CDR3 sequence is 14 residues long. From germline, CDR1 is ENHRY and CDR2 SYGVKD.

The genes are TRBV5-1 and TRBJ2-7; D is undetermined. V lost 5 bases and J lost 3, with 15 bases in between. The germline V gene has CDR1 SGHRS and CDR2 YFSETQ. CDR3 length: 14 residues. The DNA of the CDR3 is TGCGCCAGCAGTCCTAGTCCCCCGGACTACGAGCAGTACGTC. It is translated as CASSPSPPDYEQYV.

This clone showed up just a few times. V gene TRBV19 combines with J gene TRBJ1-4, with TRBD1 as a possible D gene (6 bases). Deletions cut 4 bases from V and 0 bases from J, with 9 bases between. The CDR3 contains 15 residues. The germline V gene encodes CDR1 LNHDA and CDR2 SQIVND (reference sequence). The CDR3 DNA sequence: TGTGCCAGTAGTAATGGGGGCGCAACTAATGAAAAACTGTTTTTT. This sequence encodes CASSNGGATNEKLFF.

The rearrangement uses TRBV21-1 and TRBJ2-1; the tabulated D call, TRBD2, remains unverified against the DNA. TRBV21-1 is recorded as a pseudogene. This CDR3 has 18 amino acids. The CDR3 sequence is CASRKESGDESSYNEQFF. The CDR3 DNA sequence: TGTGCCAGCAGAAAAGAGAGCGGGGACGAGAGCTCCTACAATGAGCAGTTCTTC.

This clone came up a few times. This chain links TRBV12-3 or TRBV12-4 with TRBJ2-3; D is possibly TRBD1 (5 bases). V lost 3 bases and J 6 bases, leaving 7 bases between the germline ends. The CDR3 loop spans 12 amino acids. CDR3 protein: CASSFRGDTQYF. CDR3 nucleotides: TGTGCCAGCAGTTTTAGGGGCGATACGCAGTATTTT.

The genes are TRBV27 and TRBJ2-1, with 12 nucleotides matching TRBD2. The CDR3 spans 20 residues. Losses at the gene ends were 6 bases for V and 0 bases for J; bases not matched to a gene: 15. CDR1 is MNHEY, CDR2 SMNVEV, per germline (reference sequence). CDR3 protein: CASSRPRLAGATSSYNEQFF. The DNA of the CDR3 is TGTGCCAGCAGCCGGCCTCGACTAGCGGGAGCTACAAGCTCCTACAATGAGCAGTTCTTC.

The chain links TRBV19 to TRBJ1-5, with no clear D. CDR1 and CDR2 from the germline V gene are LNHDA and SQIVND (reference sequence). Trimming removed 7 bases from V and 1 base from J, with 14 bases in between. This CDR3 has 15 residues. The DNA for the CDR3 is TGTGCCAGTAACTTGGAGGGAATGAGCAATCAGCCCCAGCATTTT. This translates into CASNLEGMSNQPQHF.

Notes on this clone: Other DNA sequences in the sample encode the same CDR3. The chain employs TRBV24-1 and TRBJ1-2; 8 positions match TRBD1. Germline V gene data show CDR1 as KGHDR and CDR2 as SFDVKD. With V trimmed by 4 bases and J by 5 bases, 8 bases remained unmatched. The CDR3 is 15 residues long. CDR3 sequence reads: CATSDPQGAGYGYTF. The CDR3 region has the DNA TGTGCCACCAGTGACCCTCAGGGGGCAGGATATGGCTACACCTTC.